Presented here are 27 T cell receptor beta chains from one specimen sequenced in a study of shared clonotypes between healthy human individuals. The data were produced by immunoSEQ multiplex PCR, yet TCRdb's version contains in-frame clones alone and is incomplete. Here the sample spans roughly 1,000,000 clones, around 78% being singletons. What was sequenced was memory CD4+ T cells from PBMCs. The subset was: CD45RA-negative fraction. The receptors were sampled from a man in his late teens or twenties in good health. Some clones in this sample may be carry-over from other donors' samples.

V usage is TRBV7-2 and J usage is TRBJ2-5; D is unclear. The ends were cut back, 4 bases at V and 2 bases at J, with 11 bases in the middle. Germline CDR1 reads SGHTA; CDR2 reads FQGNSA. The CDR3 has 14 amino acids. The DNA for the CDR3 is TGTGCCAGCAGCTCAGAAGGGTGGCAAGAGACCCAGTACTTC. Encoded protein: CASSSEGWQETQYF.

The gene calls are TRBV5-5 and TRBJ1-5, with D unresolved. In germline, CDR1 is SGHKS, CDR2 YYEKEE (reference sequence). The V gene lost 0 bases and the J gene lost 0 bases, with 4 bases spanning the gap. This CDR3 contains 14 residues. CDR3 DNA: TGTGCCAGCAGCTTGGGGCATAGCAATCAGCCCCAGCATTTT. Protein sequence: CASSLGHSNQPQHF.

The J gene is TRBJ1-2, the V gene TRBV28; 10 bases fit TRBD1. Germline V lookup: CDR1 MDHEN, CDR2 SYDVKM. The CDR3 is made up of 15 amino acids. V was pared by 5 bases and J by 8 bases, with 11 bases of the junction left unmatched. The CDR3 reads CASSRGQGPLRGYTF. DNA of the CDR3: TGTGCCAGCAGTCGGGGACAGGGGCCTCTGAGAGGCTACACCTTC.

In the case of this clone: A much larger clonotype is one base distant, so this may be a read error. This chain uses TRBV29-1 with TRBJ2-1; D unclear. CDR3 length: 16 residues. Germline-derived CDR1 and CDR2 are SQVTM and ANQGSEA. The CDR3 loop is CSVEDPGPGSYNERFF. CDR3 DNA: TGCAGCGTTGAAGATCCCGGGCCTGGGTCCTACAATGAGCGGTTCTTC.

The count of this clone is one. The rearrangement links TRBV28 to TRBJ2-7, with 7 bases identical to TRBD2. Germline CDR1 is MDHEN and CDR2 is SYDVKM. The CDR3 extends over 15 amino acids. V trimming: 2 bases; J trimming: 6 bases; junction bases outside the gene matches: 10. In DNA form, the CDR3 reads TGTGCCAGCAGTTTAGTAAACCGGGGGGTGGGCGAGCAGTACTTC. It translates to CASSLVNRGVGEQYF.

The V call is TRBV7-3, the J call TRBJ2-7; the D gene is possibly TRBD1 (5 bases). The V and J ends lost 3 bases and 6 bases respectively, with 12 bases between them. Germline-derived CDR1 and CDR2 are SGHTA and FQGTGA. This CDR3 has 13 residues. The CDR3 bases are TGTGCCAGCAGCTTTTCCCAGGGTGGCGAGCAGTACTTC. It codes for CASSFSQGGEQYF.

V and J are TRBV2 and TRBJ1-5; a weak D match, TRBD1 (5 bases). CDR1 and CDR2 (germline): SNHLY, FYNNEI. The CDR3 covers 15 residues. The germline V and J ends were trimmed by 2 bases and 7 bases, with 15 bases remaining between them. The CDR3 region has the DNA TGTGCCAGCAGTGAATTAGGCAGGGTGGGCCAGCCCCAGCATTTT. This translates into CASSELGRVGQPQHF. Complete variable domain (other parts from reference TRBV2 and TRBJ1-5): EPEVTQTPSHQVTQMGQEVILRCVPISNHLYFYWYRQILGQKVEFLVSFYNNEISEKSEIFDDQFSVERPDGSNFTLKIRSTKLEDSAMYFCASSELGRVGQPQHFGDGTRLSIL.

The DNA for the CDR3 is TGTGCCAGCAGCTGGACTAGCGGGAGAGGGGATACGCAGTATTTT. This codes for CASSWTSGRGDTQYF. The chain employs TRBV7-9 and TRBJ2-3; 13 nucleotides line up with TRBD2. With V trimmed by 4 bases and J by 6 bases, 4 bases remained unmatched. The CDR3 contains 15 residues. Germline assignment: CDR1 SEHNR and CDR2 FQNEAQ (reference sequence).

The chain recombines TRBV4-3 with TRBJ1-2, with D unclear. The germline V gene has CDR1 LGHNA and CDR2 YSLEER. The CDR3 is 14 residues long. V lost 6 bases, J lost 3 bases, and 14 bases lay in between. CDR3 region: CASSPGWADYGYTF. The CDR3 DNA follows: TGCGCCAGCAGTCCGGGCTGGGCAGACTATGGCTACACCTTC.

V gene TRBV29-1 combines with J gene TRBJ2-5; 7 bases align to TRBD2. V gave up 5 bases and J gave up 4 bases; unmatched junction bases: 10. Germline V lookup: CDR1 SQVTM, CDR2 ANQGSEA. This CDR3 contains 14 residues. Written as DNA, the CDR3 is TGCAGCGTTAATTTAGGGAGGGCCAGAGAGACCCAGTACTTC. It specifies CSVNLGRARETQYF.

This sequence joins TRBV4-3 and TRBJ2-7, with D possibly being TRBD2 (6 bases). Germline assignment: CDR1 LGHNA and CDR2 YSLEER. This CDR3 is built from 16 residues. V lost 3 bases and J lost 5, with 20 bases in between. The CDR3: CASSQGPGLTRDEQYF. The CDR3, as DNA: TGCGCCAGCAGCCAGGGACCGGGACTGACCCGCGACGAGCAGTACTTC.

Concerning this clone: A much larger clone sits a single nucleotide away, making a read error possible. The V and J genes are TRBV6-5 and TRBJ2-5, with 7 bases identical to TRBD1. In germline, CDR1 is MNHEY, CDR2 SVGAGI. The CDR3 runs 13 residues. The ends lost 4 bases at V and 3 bases at J; junction bases unmatched: 2. The DNA for the CDR3 is TGTGCCAGCAGTTTGGGGACAGAAGAGACCCAGTACTTC. Amino acid sequence: CASSLGTEETQYF.

This rearrangement joins TRBV19 to TRBJ1-2; 7 bases are shared with TRBD1. The V gene end was trimmed by 0 bases and the J gene end by 8 bases; junction bases not matched to a gene: 6. The germline V gene encodes CDR1 LNHDA and CDR2 SQIVND (reference sequence). The CDR3 runs 14 residues. The DNA for the CDR3 is TGTGCCAGTAGTATAGATCGTAAGGGGGCCGGCTACACCTTC. Residues: CASSIDRKGAGYTF.

This sequence joins TRBV6-1 and TRBJ2-7, with D unresolved. V gave up 4 bases and J gave up 4 bases, with 8 bases separating them. Germline lookup yields CDR1 MNHNS and CDR2 SASEGT. This CDR3 is built from 12 residues. CDR3 sequence (DNA): TGTGCCAGCAGTGGGGGTATATACGAGCAGTACTTC. Translated: CASSGGIYEQYF.

This sequence joins TRBV27 and TRBJ2-7; 8 nucleotides agree with TRBD2. The CDR3 extends over 17 amino acids. Germline-derived CDR1 and CDR2 are MNHEY and SMNVEV (reference sequence). V lost 1 base to trimming and J lost 3 bases; unmatched junction nucleotides: 11. The CDR3 DNA follows: TGTGCCAGCAGTTTATTGGGTCGGCTAGCGGGCCGCTACGAGCAGTACTTC. It is translated as CASSLLGRLAGRYEQYF.

The J gene is TRBJ1-5, the V gene TRBV15, with TRBD1 matching 9 bases. This CDR3 region has 16 residues. The V gene end was trimmed by 3 bases and the J gene end by 11 bases; junction bases not matched to a gene: 14. Germline V gene sequence: CDR1 LNHNV, CDR2 YYDKDF (reference sequence). The CDR3 bases are TGTGCCACCAGCAGGGGCACGGGACAGGGCGATACGTCCCAGCATTTT. It translates to CATSRGTGQGDTSQHF.

The chain couples TRBV2 to TRBJ1-4; 8 bases fit TRBD1. Trimming cost V 2 bases and J 6 bases; bases outside gene matches: 5. CDR1 SNHLY and CDR2 FYNNEI come from the germline V gene. CDR3 length: 15 amino acids. The CDR3 sequence is CASSERQGAHEKLFF. CDR3 coding DNA: TGTGCCAGCAGTGAAAGGCAGGGGGCGCATGAAAAACTGTTTTTT.

To note about this clone: The sample has other DNA sequences that encode this CDR3 too. J is TRBJ2-7 and V is TRBV6-1; TRBD2 matches 12 bases. V dropped 3 bases and J dropped 4; count of bases not matched to a gene: 7. CDR1 is MNHNS, CDR2 SASEGT, per germline. This CDR3 is 16 amino acids long. Written as DNA, the CDR3 is TGTGCCAGCAGTGAGTCTAGCGGGAGGGAAGGGTACGAGCAGTACTTC. Its protein is CASSESSGREGYEQYF.

The CDR3 nucleotides are TGTGCCAGCAGCCCGCTCGGGACAGACACCTATGGCTACACCTTC. Protein: CASSPLGTDTYGYTF. J is TRBJ1-2 and V is TRBV7-8; 7 positions agree with TRBD1. J was trimmed by 4 bases and V by 5 bases; bases with no gene match: 10. The CDR3 totals 15 residues. Germline V CDR1 and CDR2: SGHVS, FQNEAQ.

The chain employs TRBV10-3 and TRBJ1-1, with D possibly being TRBD1 (5 bases). The V end was cut by 11 bases, the J end by 8 bases, with 15 bases between. Germline lookup yields CDR1 ENHRY and CDR2 SYGVKD. The CDR3 sequence is 11 residues long. The CDR3 protein is CAARGESEAFF. The CDR3 DNA is TGTGCCGCCCGGGGCGAGTCCGAAGCTTTCTTT.

With regard to this clone: In the same sample, other DNA sequences code for this CDR3. The chain joins TRBV10-3 to TRBJ2-5, with D uncertain. The CDR3 contains 11 residues. Per germline, CDR1 ENHRY and CDR2 SYGVKD. V was pared by 1 base and J by 5 bases, with 2 bases between. For the CDR3, the DNA is TGTGCCATCAGTGAGTTGGAGACCCAGTACTTC. It encodes CAISELETQYF.

The chain carries TRBV28 and TRBJ2-7; D perhaps matches TRBD2 (6 bases). V lost 5 bases and J 5 bases, leaving 22 bases between the germline ends. The CDR3 loop spans 16 amino acids. CDR1 MDHEN and CDR2 SYDVKM come from the germline V gene. CDR3 in amino acids: CASSRPPWRGSHEQYF. CDR3 coding DNA: TGTGCCAGCAGTAGGCCCCCCTGGAGGGGCAGCCACGAGCAGTACTTC.

V is TRBV6-1 and J is TRBJ1-5; no reliable D call. V lost 7 bases, J lost 1 base, and 14 bases lay in between. From germline, CDR1 is MNHNS and CDR2 SASEGT. The CDR3 totals 15 residues. The CDR3 loop reads CASNAAQRSNQPQHF. As DNA, the CDR3 is TGTGCCAGCAATGCGGCGCAAAGAAGCAATCAGCCCCAGCATTTT.

V is TRBV11-2 and J is TRBJ1-3; D possibly corresponds to TRBD1 (5 bases). Germline CDR1 and CDR2: SGHAT and FQNNGV. The CDR3 extends over 17 amino acids. Deletions cut 5 bases from V and 6 bases from J, with 23 bases between. CDR3 sequence (DNA): TGTGCCAGCAGCCCGGATAATCGGGCGGGACTAAAAAACACCATATATTTT. Translation: CASSPDNRAGLKNTIYF.

The chain couples TRBV5-1 to TRBJ1-2; possibly TRBD1 for D (5 bases). V shed 5 bases and J shed 5 bases, with 22 bases lying between them. Germline lookup yields CDR1 SGHRS and CDR2 YFSETQ. This CDR3 has 16 residues. The DNA for the CDR3 is TGCGCCAGCAGACAGACCCGGGACCTAGAGGAGTATGGCTACACCTTC. Its translation: CASRQTRDLEEYGYTF.

The V and J genes are TRBV19 and TRBJ2-2; 7 bases agree with TRBD1. The germline V gene has CDR1 LNHDA and CDR2 SQIVND (reference sequence). Trimming removed 1 base from V and 1 base from J; junction bases left unmatched: 3. This CDR3 contains 16 residues. The CDR3 protein is CASSIAGTVNTGELFF. The CDR3 nucleotides are TGTGCCAGTAGTATAGCCGGGACAGTGAACACCGGGGAGCTGTTTTTT.

V usage is TRBV19 and J usage is TRBJ2-2; 7 bases agree with TRBD1. Germline V CDR1 and CDR2: LNHDA, SQIVND (reference sequence). J gave up 2 bases and V 5 bases, and 5 bases lay outside the gene matches. This CDR3 spans 15 amino acids. The CDR3 sequence: CASSHGTDNTGELFF. The DNA of the CDR3 is TGTGCCAGTAGTCACGGGACAGATAACACCGGGGAGCTGTTTTTT.